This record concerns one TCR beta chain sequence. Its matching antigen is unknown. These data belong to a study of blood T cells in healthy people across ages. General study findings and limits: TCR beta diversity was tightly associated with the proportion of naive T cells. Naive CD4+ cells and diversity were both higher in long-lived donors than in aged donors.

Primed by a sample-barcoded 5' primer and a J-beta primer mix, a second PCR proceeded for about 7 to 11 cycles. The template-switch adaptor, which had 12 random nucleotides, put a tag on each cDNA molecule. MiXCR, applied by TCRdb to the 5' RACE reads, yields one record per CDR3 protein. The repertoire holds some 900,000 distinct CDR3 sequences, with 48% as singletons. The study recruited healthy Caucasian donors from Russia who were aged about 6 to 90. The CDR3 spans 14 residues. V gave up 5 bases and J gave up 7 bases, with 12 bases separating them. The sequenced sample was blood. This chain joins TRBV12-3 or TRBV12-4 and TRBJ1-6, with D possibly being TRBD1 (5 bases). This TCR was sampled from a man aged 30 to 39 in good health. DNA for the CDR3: TGTGCCAGCAGTGCAACGTCAGGGAATTCACCCCTCCACTTT. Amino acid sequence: CASSATSGNSPLHF.